In its sample, the clone carrying this T cell receptor beta chain was seen a few times. Its antigen is unknown. The junction differs from germline at one of its ends, possibly a read error. Germline assignment: CDR1 SEHNR and CDR2 FQNEAQ (reference sequence). The CDR3 sequence is 16 residues long. This entry comes from a study of blood T cells in healthy people across ages. Findings of the study overall: Aged donors had fewer naive CD4+ cells and lower diversity than long-lived donors. Naive T cell percentage showed a strong correlation with TCR beta diversity.

Each donor's blood draw was roughly 10 milliliters of peripheral blood. The study isolated at least 6.5 million PBMCs from each sample. A sample-barcoded 5' primer and a J-beta primer mix were used in a second PCR of roughly 7 to 11 cycles. TCRdb independently ran MiXCR on the 5' RACE reads; one entry per CDR3 protein. This sample carries 1.8 million or so distinct CDR3 sequences, approximately 39% of them seen once, and the ten largest clones take more than 20%. The chain joins TRBV7-9 to TRBJ2-2, with 7 positions matching TRBD1. The sequenced material came from blood. This clonotype originated in a human donor in good health. This CDR3 reads CVSSLEGQAGTGELFF. DNA for the CDR3: TGTGTCAGCAGCTTAGAAGGACAGGCGGGCACCGGGGAGCTGTTTTTT.